This is a list of T cell receptor beta chains from one sample in a study of metastatic and nonmetastatic thyroid tumors. TCRdb recomputed clones from the PCR reads via MiXCR. The profile covers roughly 23,000 clones, with around 20% appearing a single time and under 15% taken by the ten largest. The material sequenced was blood. The receptor set was obtained from a male donor with papillary thyroid cancer or a benign thyroid nodule (not recorded which). Some clones in this sample may be carry-over from other donors' samples. Each CDR3 is given with its conserved first and last residue. Each record gives: clone size, V gene, J gene, D gene, CDR3 DNA, CDR3 protein. D genes are given only for firm matches. Not all rows give a size; the values are once, few, many and, for expanded clones, a class.

NA	TRBV3-1	TRBJ2-7	NA	TGTACCAACAGCCAAGATCGAACGGTTCGCTTC	CTNSQDRTVRF
medium-sized	TRBV11-2	TRBJ2-2	NA	TGTGCCAGCAGCTTAGACAGGGTCTTGGGCGGGGAGCTGTTTTTT	CASSLDRVLGGELFF
few	TRBV6-5	TRBJ2-1	TRBD2	TGTGCCAGCAGTTCAGCGGGGAGAAACTCCTACAATGAGCAGTTCTTC	CASSSAGRNSYNEQFF
NA	TRBV20-1	TRBJ2-2	NA	TGCGGTTGGCTAGGGAACACCGGGGAGCTGTTTTTT	CGWLGNTGELFF
medium-sized	TRBV6-1	TRBJ1-1	NA	TGTGCCAGCACTTTGTTGTGGGACACTGAAGCTTTCTTT	CASTLLWDTEAFF
medium-sized	TRBV5-1	TRBJ2-2	TRBD2	TGCGCCAGCAGTATGACTAGCGGCGGGGAGCTGTTTTTT	CASSMTSGGELFF
many	TRBV20-1	TRBJ2-7	NA	TGCAGTGCTGACTCTCCCTTAAACAGTTTCGGTGGCGAGCAGTACTTC	CSADSPLNSFGGEQYF
few	TRBV20-1	TRBJ2-2	NA	TGCAGTGCTAGAGATCCGCGGCGGGAGAACACCGGGGAGCTGTTTTTT	CSARDPRRENTGELFF
NA	TRBV24-1	TRBJ1-2	NA	TGTGCCACCAGTGATCCGAGGTTTTATGGCTACACCTTC	CATSDPRFYGYTF
many	TRBV7-9	TRBJ2-5	NA	TGTGCCAGCAGCCCATCGGCCGGCGGACGCGAGGAGACCCAGTACTTC	CASSPSAGGREETQYF
few	TRBV7-6	TRBJ1-2	TRBD1	TGTGCCAGCAGCTCCGGGACAGGGGCCTATGGCTACACCTTC	CASSSGTGAYGYTF
once	TRBV20-1	TRBJ1-1	NA	TGCAGTGCTAGACAGACAGGAAGATGGGACACTGAAGCTTTCTTT	CSARQTGRWDTEAFF
many	TRBV5-1	TRBJ2-1	TRBD1	TGCGCCAGCAGCTGGCTACAGGGGGCGAACTACAATGAGCAGTTCTTC	CASSWLQGANYNEQFF
many	TRBV19	TRBJ2-3	TRBD1	TGTGCCAGTAATCCGGGACAGGGGGCCTACTTGAGCACAGATACGCAGTATTTT	CASNPGQGAYLSTDTQYF
few	TRBV28	TRBJ2-7	NA	TGTGCCAGCATGGGACATGGAATTTACGAGCAGTACTTC	CASMGHGIYEQYF
many	TRBV24-1	TRBJ2-3	NA	TGTGCCACCAGTGACCCCGCTACGGTCACAGATACGCAGTATTTT	CATSDPATVTDTQYF
NA	TRBV12-3/TRBV12-4	TRBJ1-1	NA	TGTGCCAGCAGTTTAAGGAAGGCTGAAGCTTTCTTT	CASSLRKAEAFF
NA	TRBV30	TRBJ1-2	NA	TGTGCCTGGCAGGACGGAGTCTATGGCTACACCTTC	CAWQDGVYGYTF
NA	TRBV20-1	TRBJ1-1	TRBD1	TGCAGTGCTGCCGACAGGGTTAACACTGAAGCTTTCTTT	CSAADRVNTEAFF
many	TRBV11-2	TRBJ2-3	TRBD2	TGTGCCAGCAGCTTGTTAGCGGGACGCACAGATACGCAGTATTTT	CASSLLAGRTDTQYF
many	TRBV9	TRBJ1-1	NA	TGTGCCAGCAGCGTAGATCTGGTGAACACTGAAGCTTTCTTT	CASSVDLVNTEAFF
many	TRBV19	TRBJ1-5	NA	TGTGCCAGTATGGGCCAGGGCTGGCAGCCCCAGCATTTT	CASMGQGWQPQHF
NA	TRBV14	TRBJ2-2	NA	TGTGCCAGCAGTCGACAGGTGAACACCGGGGAGCTGTTTTTT	CASSRQVNTGELFF
NA	TRBV7-9	TRBJ2-5	TRBD1	TGTGCCAGCAGCGGCCGCCAGGGGGACGGGGAGACCCAGTACTTC	CASSGRQGDGETQYF
many	TRBV25-1	TRBJ2-1	NA	TGTGCCAGCAGTGAAGGACGGAGGGGCAGGGGGAACAATGAGCAGTTCTTC	CASSEGRRGRGNNEQFF
NA	TRBV19	TRBJ2-5	TRBD1	TGTGCCAGTAGTCCCGGGACAGGGACGGTTGAGACCCAGTACTTC	CASSPGTGTVETQYF
few	TRBV12-3/TRBV12-4	TRBJ2-3	NA	TGTGCCAGCAGTTTGGGTGGCAACACAGATACGCAGTATTTT	CASSLGGNTDTQYF
NA	TRBV19	TRBJ2-2	NA	TGTGCCACACTGTGGGGGGGCGACACCGGGGAGCTGTTTTTT	CATLWGGDTGELFF
NA	TRBV18	TRBJ2-1	TRBD2	TGTGCCAGCTCACCACTGCGGGAGACTGGCAATGAGCAGTTCTTC	CASSPLRETGNEQFF
NA	TRBV7-3	TRBJ2-1	TRBD2	TGTGCCAGCAGCTCAATGCGGACTAGCGTCAATGAGCAGTTCTTC	CASSSMRTSVNEQFF
NA	TRBV20-1	TRBJ2-1	TRBD2	TGCAGTGCCTGGGGCGGGACTAGCGGGAATGAGCAGTTCTTC	CSAWGGTSGNEQFF
NA	TRBV6-1	TRBJ2-7	TRBD1	TGTGCCAGCAGTTTTACCGGGACAGGGCGAGAGCAGTACTTC	CASSFTGTGREQYF
many	TRBV5-1	TRBJ2-7	NA	TGCGCCAGCAGCTTAAGGGGCCCGTCCTACGAGCAGTACTTC	CASSLRGPSYEQYF
many	TRBV5-4	TRBJ2-1	NA	TGTGCCAGCAGCTTTCGGGGGGCGAATGAGCAGTTCTTC	CASSFRGANEQFF
NA	TRBV6-4	TRBJ2-2	TRBD2	TGTGCCAGCGGTCAACCGACCGGGACTACCAGGCCTACCGGTGAGCTGTTTTTT	CASGQPTGTTRPTGELFF
few	TRBV12-5	TRBJ2-1	TRBD2	TGTGCTAGTGGCCACGGGGGGAATAGCGGGAGGGCAAATGAGCAGTTCTTC	CASGHGGNSGRANEQFF
many	TRBV12-3/TRBV12-4	TRBJ2-6	NA	TGTGCCAGCAGTCCAAGTGGGGTGGGTGGAGGGGCCAACGTCCTGACTTTC	CASSPSGVGGGANVLTF
many	TRBV7-2	TRBJ2-6	NA	TGTGCCAGCAGCTCTGACCGTGGGGCCAACGTCCTGACTTTC	CASSSDRGANVLTF
NA	TRBV5-1	TRBJ1-2	NA	TGCGCCAGCAGACCTTCCTCCGGGGGTAACTATGGCTACACCTTC	CASRPSSGGNYGYTF
NA	TRBV27	TRBJ2-7	NA	TGTGCCAGCAGTTCTCGGTACGAGCAGTACTTC	CASSSRYEQYF
NA	TRBV6-1	TRBJ2-3	NA	TGTGCCAGCAGTGAAATCCCCTTGAGGGACACAGATACGCAGTATTTT	CASSEIPLRDTDTQYF
many	TRBV12-3/TRBV12-4	TRBJ1-3	NA	TGTGCCAGCAGTTTAGGCAGCTTTTACCAGGGTAACACCATATATTTT	CASSLGSFYQGNTIYF
many	TRBV29-1	TRBJ1-1	NA	TGCAGCGCCCATTCCCATGACACTGAAGCTTTCTTT	CSAHSHDTEAFF
many	TRBV30	TRBJ2-5	NA	TGTGCCTGGGGACCTGGGACTGAGTACCAAGAGACCCAGTACTTC	CAWGPGTEYQETQYF
many	TRBV10-2	TRBJ2-3	NA	TGCGCCAGCAGTCCGACAGTTCAGTGGGCAGATACGCAGTATTTT	CASSPTVQWADTQYF
many	TRBV19	TRBJ1-1	NA	TGTGCCAGTAGGAGGGCCCAGGGGATCATGAACACTGAAGCTTTCTTT	CASRRAQGIMNTEAFF
few	TRBV6-2/TRBV6-3	TRBJ2-3	TRBD1	TGTGCCAGCAGTCCGGGACAGGTTATATTCGGTACAGATACGCGGTATTTT	CASSPGQVIFGTDTRYF
NA	TRBV15	TRBJ2-7	NA	TGTGCCACCAGCAGAGGAGCTTTCTACGAGCAGTACTTC	CATSRGAFYEQYF
NA	TRBV5-1	TRBJ2-7	NA	TGCGCCAGCAGCAGGGGGTGGGCAGGGGACGACGAGCAGTACTTC	CASSRGWAGDDEQYF
few	TRBV28	TRBJ2-7	TRBD2	TGTGCCAGCAGCCCTGCTAGCGGGAGAGGAACCTACGAGCAGTACTTC	CASSPASGRGTYEQYF
few	TRBV6-1	TRBJ1-5	NA	TGTGCCAGCAGTGAAGTCAGGGTAGGCAATCAGCCCCAGCATTTT	CASSEVRVGNQPQHF
few	TRBV6-2/TRBV6-3	TRBJ2-2	TRBD2	TGTGCCAGCATCCTGACTAGCTCGGTCGGGGAGCTGTTTTTT	CASILTSSVGELFF
few	TRBV6-5	TRBJ2-7	NA	TGTGCCAGCAGTTACTCTGGCTCCTACGAGCAGTACTTC	CASSYSGSYEQYF